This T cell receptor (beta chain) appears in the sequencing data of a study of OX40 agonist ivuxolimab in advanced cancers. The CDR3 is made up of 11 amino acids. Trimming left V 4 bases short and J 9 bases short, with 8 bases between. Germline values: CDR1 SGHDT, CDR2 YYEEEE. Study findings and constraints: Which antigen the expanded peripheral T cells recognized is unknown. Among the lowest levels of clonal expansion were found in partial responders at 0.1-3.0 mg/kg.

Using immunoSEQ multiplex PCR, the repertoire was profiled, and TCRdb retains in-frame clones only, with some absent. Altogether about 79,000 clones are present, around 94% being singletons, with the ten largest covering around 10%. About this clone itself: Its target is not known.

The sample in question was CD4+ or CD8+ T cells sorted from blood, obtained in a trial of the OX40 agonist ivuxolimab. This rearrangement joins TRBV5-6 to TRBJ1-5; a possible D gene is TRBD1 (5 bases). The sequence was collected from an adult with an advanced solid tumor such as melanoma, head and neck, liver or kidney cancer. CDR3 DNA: TGTGCCAGCAGCGCTGGGGGGCCCCAGCATTTT. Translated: CASSAGGPQHF.